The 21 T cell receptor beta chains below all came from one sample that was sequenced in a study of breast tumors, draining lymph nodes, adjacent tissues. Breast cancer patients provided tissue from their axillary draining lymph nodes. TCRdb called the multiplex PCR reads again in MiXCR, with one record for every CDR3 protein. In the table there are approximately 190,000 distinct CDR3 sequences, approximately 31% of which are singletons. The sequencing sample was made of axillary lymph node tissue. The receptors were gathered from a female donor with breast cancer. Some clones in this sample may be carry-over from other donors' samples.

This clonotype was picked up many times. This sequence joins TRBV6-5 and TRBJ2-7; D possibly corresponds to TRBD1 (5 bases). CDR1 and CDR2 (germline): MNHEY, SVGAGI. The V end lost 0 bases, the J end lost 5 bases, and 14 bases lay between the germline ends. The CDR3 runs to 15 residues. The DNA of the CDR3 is TGTGCCAGCAGTTACTCGTCAGGGTTTAATGACGAGCAGTACTTC. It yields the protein CASSYSSGFNDEQYF.

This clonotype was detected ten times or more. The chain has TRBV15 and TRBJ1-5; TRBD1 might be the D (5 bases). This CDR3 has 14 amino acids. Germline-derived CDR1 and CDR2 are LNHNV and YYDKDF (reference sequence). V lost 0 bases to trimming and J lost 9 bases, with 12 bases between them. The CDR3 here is CATSRETALWPQHF. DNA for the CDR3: TGTGCCACCAGCAGAGAGACAGCCCTGTGGCCCCAGCATTTT.

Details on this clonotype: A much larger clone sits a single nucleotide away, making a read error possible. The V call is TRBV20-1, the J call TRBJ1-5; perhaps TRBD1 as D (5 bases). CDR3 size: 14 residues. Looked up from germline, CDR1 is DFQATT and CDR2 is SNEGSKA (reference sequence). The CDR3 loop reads CSAQEPGGYQPQQF. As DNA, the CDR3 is TGCAGTGCTCAGGAGCCCGGGGGGTATCAGCCCCAGCAGTTT.

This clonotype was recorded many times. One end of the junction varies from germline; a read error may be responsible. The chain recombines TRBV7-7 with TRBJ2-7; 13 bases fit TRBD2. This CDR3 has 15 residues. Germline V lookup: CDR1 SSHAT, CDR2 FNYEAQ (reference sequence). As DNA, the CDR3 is TGTGCTAGCAGCCCTGGGACTAGCGGGGACTACGAGCAGTACTTC. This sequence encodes CASSPGTSGDYEQYF.

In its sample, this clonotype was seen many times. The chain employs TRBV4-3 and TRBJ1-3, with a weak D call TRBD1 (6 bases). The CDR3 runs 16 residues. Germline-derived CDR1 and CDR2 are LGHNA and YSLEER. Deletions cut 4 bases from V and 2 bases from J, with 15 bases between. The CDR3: CASSRDSRGAGNTIYF. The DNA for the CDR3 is TGCGCCAGCAGCCGAGACAGTAGGGGGGCTGGAAACACCATATATTTT.

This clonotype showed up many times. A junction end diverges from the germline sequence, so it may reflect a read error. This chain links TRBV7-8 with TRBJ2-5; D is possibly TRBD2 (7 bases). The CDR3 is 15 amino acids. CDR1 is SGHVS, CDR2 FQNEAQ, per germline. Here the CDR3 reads CASSPPSAGAVTRYF. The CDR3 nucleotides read TGTGCCAGCAGCCCGCCTAGCGCGGGGGCGGTGACCCGGTACTTC.

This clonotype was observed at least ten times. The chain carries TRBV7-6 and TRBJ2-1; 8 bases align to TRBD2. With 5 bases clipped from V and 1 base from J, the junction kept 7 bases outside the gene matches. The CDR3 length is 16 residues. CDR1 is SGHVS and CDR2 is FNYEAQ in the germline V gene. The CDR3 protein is CASSPTGGGSYNEQFF. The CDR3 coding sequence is TGTGCCAGCAGCCCTACCGGGGGGGGGTCCTACAATGAGCAGTTCTTC.

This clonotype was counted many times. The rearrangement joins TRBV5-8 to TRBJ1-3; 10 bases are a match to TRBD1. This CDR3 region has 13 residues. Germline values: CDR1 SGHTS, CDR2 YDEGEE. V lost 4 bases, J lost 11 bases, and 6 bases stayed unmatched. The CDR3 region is CASSPYGQGAIYF. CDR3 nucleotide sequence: TGTGCCAGCAGCCCCTACGGACAGGGGGCCATATATTTT.

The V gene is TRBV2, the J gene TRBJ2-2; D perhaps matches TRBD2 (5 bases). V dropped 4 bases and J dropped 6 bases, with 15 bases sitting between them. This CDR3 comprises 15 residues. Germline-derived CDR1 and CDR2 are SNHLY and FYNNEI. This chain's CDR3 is CASSGVKGGPGELFF. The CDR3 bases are TGTGCCAGCAGTGGAGTAAAAGGAGGCCCCGGGGAGCTGTTTTTT. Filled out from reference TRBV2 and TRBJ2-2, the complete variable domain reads EPEVTQTPSHQVTQMGQEVILRCVPISNHLYFYWYRQILGQKVEFLVSFYNNEISEKSEIFDDQFSVERPDGSNFTLKIRSTKLEDSAMYFCASSGVKGGPGELFFGEGSRLTVL.

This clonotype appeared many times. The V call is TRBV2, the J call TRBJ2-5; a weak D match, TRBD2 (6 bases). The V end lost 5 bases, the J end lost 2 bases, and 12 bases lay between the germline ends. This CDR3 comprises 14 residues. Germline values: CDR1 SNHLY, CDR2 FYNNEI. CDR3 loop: CASSPYRGQETQYF. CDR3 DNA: TGTGCCAGCAGTCCGTACCGGGGGCAAGAGACCCAGTACTTC.

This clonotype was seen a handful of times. CDR3 sequence reads: CASSSPGTGFGNEQYF. For the CDR3, the DNA is TGTGCCAGCAGTTCCCCCGGGACAGGGTTCGGTAACGAGCAGTACTTC. The chain recombines TRBV28 with TRBJ2-7; the match to TRBD1 covers 9 bases. With 4 bases clipped from V and 5 bases from J, the junction kept 12 bases outside the gene matches. In germline, CDR1 is MDHEN, CDR2 SYDVKM. The CDR3 contains 16 residues.

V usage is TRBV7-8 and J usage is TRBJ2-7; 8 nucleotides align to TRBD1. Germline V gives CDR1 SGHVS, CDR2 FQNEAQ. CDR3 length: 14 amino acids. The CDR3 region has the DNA TGTGCTACGCAGCCGGGACAGGCCTCTGACGAGCAGTACTTC. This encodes CATQPGQASDEQYF.

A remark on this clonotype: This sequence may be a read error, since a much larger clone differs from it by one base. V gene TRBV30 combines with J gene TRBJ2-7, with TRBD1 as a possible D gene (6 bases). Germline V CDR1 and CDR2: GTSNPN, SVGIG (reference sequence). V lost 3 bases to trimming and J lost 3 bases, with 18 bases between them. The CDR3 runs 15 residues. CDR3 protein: CAWRDWRQDDYEQYF. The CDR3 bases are TGTGCCTGGAGAGACTGGAGACAGGATGACTACGAGCAGTACTTC.

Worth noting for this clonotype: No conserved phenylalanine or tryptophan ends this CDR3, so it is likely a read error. CDR3 residues: CASSLSGAVNTIYL. In nucleotides, the CDR3 is TGTGCCAGCAGCTTAAGCGGGGCAGTAAACACCATATATCTT. The V gene is TRBV7-9, the J gene TRBJ1-3; D may be TRBD1 (5 bases). Germline V CDR1 and CDR2: SEHNR, FQNEAQ (reference sequence). The CDR3 length is 14 residues. V was trimmed by 2 bases and J by 6 bases, leaving 11 bases between them.

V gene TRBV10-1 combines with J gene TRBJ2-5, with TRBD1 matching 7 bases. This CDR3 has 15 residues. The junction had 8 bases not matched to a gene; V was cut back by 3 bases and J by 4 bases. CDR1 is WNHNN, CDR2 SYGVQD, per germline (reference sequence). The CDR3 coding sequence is TGCGCCAGCAGTGAAGAGGGGGCGAGGAGAGAGACCCAGTACTTC. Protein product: CASSEEGARRETQYF.

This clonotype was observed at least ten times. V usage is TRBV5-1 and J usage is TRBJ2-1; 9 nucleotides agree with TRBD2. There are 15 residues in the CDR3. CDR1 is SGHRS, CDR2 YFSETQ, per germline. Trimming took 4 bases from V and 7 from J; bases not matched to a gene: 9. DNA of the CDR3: TGCGCCAGCAGCAGGCGGGGGGGGGACCTGAATGAGCAGTTCTTC. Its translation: CASSRRGGDLNEQFF. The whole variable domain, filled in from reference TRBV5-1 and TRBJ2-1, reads KAGVTQTPRYLIKTRGQQVTLSCSPISGHRSVSWYQQTPGQGLQFLFEYFSETQRNKGNFPGRFSGRQFSNSRSEMNVSTLELGDSALYLCASSRRGGDLNEQFFGPGTRLTVL.

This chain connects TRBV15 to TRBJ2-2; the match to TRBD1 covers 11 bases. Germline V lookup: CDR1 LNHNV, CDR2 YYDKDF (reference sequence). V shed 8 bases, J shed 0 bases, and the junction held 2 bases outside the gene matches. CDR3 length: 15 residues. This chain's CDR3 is CATSGQGANTGELFF. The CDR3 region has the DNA TGTGCCACCTCGGGACAGGGGGCGAACACCGGGGAGCTGTTTTTT.

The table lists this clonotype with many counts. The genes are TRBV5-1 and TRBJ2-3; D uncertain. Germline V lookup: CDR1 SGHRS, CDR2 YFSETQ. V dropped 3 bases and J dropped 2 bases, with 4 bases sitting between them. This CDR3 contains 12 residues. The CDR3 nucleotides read TGCGCCAGCAGCTCCGTCACAGATACGCAGTATTTT. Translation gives CASSSVTDTQYF.

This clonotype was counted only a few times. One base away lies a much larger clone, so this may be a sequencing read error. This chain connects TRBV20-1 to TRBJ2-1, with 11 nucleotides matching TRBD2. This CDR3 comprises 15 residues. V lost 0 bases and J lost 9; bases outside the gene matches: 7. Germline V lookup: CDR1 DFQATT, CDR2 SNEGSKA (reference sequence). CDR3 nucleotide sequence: TGCAGTGCTAGAGATCGACCTAGCGGGGGGATTGAGCAGTTCTTC. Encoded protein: CSARDRPSGGIEQFF.

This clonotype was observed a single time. The CDR3 DNA reads TGCAGCGTTGAGGAGTATCTAGCGGGAGTGAGTTACAATGAGCAGTTCTTC. Its translation is CSVEEYLAGVSYNEQFF. The V gene is TRBV29-1, the J gene TRBJ2-1, with 10 bases lining up with TRBD2. CDR1 and CDR2 from the germline V gene are SQVTM and ANQGSEA. CDR3 length: 17 residues. Germline trimming cut 3 bases from V and 4 bases from J; bases unmatched to any gene: 12.

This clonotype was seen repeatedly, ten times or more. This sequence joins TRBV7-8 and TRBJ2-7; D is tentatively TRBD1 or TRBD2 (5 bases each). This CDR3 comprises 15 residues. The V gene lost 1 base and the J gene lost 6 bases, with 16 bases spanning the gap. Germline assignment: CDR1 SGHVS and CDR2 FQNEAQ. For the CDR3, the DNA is TGTGCCAGCAGCTTAGAGAGGGCAGGGAGAAGCGAGCAGTACTTC. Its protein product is CASSLERAGRSEQYF.